This T cell receptor (beta chain) was captured by sequencing in a study of PD-1 blockade in mismatch repair-deficient tumors. Assay used: immunoSEQ multiplex PCR; TCRdb lists only in-frame clones, some missing. The sample holds roughly 70,000 clones; approximately 78% are singletons and the top ten take roughly 6%. The starting material was peripheral blood, obtained 2 weeks after starting pembrolizumab. This clonotype was obtained from an adult with mismatch repair-deficient cancer.

The CDR3 nucleotides read TGTGCCAGCAGCCCTCTTGGTCGCGGGAGGGCCTACAATGAGCAGTTCTTC. As protein: CASSPLGRGRAYNEQFF. This chain joins TRBV11-1 and TRBJ2-1, with 9 bases identical to TRBD2. Germline values: CDR1 SGHAT, CDR2 FQDESV (reference sequence). The length of the CDR3 is 17 residues. The ends lost 5 bases at V and 2 bases at J; junction bases unmatched: 10.